Listed here are 2 T cell receptor beta chains from one sample, sequenced in a study of graft-versus-host responses after intestinal transplantation. This table comes from immunoSEQ multiplex PCR, and its TCRdb copy is limited to in-frame clones, with some not included. Seen here are just over 15,000 clones, 33% observed once, and the top ten hold roughly 3.7%. Here the sequenced sample was alloreactive CD4+ T cells from a mixed lymphocyte reaction culture, taken before intestinal transplant. Subset: CFSE-low proliferating T cells sorted from roughly 6-day pre-transplant mixed lymphocyte reaction (GvH or HvG direction). These receptors all stem from a human patient who received an intestinal transplant.

This clone came up a few times. The J gene is TRBJ1-1, the V gene TRBV6-1, with D uncertain. The V gene lost 8 bases and the J gene lost 3 bases, with 16 bases spanning the gap. CDR3 length: 14 residues. CDR1 is MNHNS and CDR2 is SASEGT in the germline V gene. The CDR3 loop reads CASGFMGTYTEAFF. CDR3 in DNA: TGTGCCAGCGGCTTTATGGGCACCTACACTGAAGCTTTCTTT.

This clone turned up a few times. J is TRBJ2-7 and V is TRBV20-1; a weak D match, TRBD2 (6 bases). CDR1 and CDR2 from the germline V gene are DFQATT and SNEGSKA (reference sequence). Trimming pared 3 bases from V and 7 bases from J, leaving 10 bases between. The CDR3 sequence is 11 residues long. The CDR3 protein is CSASGSWEQYF. CDR3 bases: TGCAGTGCTAGCGGGAGCTGGGAGCAGTACTTC.